This T cell receptor (beta chain) stems from a study of blood T cell repertoires in COVID-19. The CDR3 length is 13 residues. The germline CDR1 and CDR2 sequences are GTSNPN and SVGIG (reference sequence). The V end was cut by 1 base, the J end by 6 bases, with 12 bases between. TCRdb's copy holds only in-frame clones and misses some; the assay was immunoSEQ multiplex PCR. The sample includes under 250,000 clones, around four fifths of them seen just once. The chain recombines TRBV30 with TRBJ1-1; possible D gene TRBD1, 5 bases. This clonotype originated in a man between 35 and 55 years old with active or convalescent COVID-19. The sample consisted of peripheral blood. CDR3 residues: CAWSATGGAEAFF. DNA of the CDR3: TGTGCCTGGAGTGCCACGGGGGGGGCTGAAGCTTTCTTT.